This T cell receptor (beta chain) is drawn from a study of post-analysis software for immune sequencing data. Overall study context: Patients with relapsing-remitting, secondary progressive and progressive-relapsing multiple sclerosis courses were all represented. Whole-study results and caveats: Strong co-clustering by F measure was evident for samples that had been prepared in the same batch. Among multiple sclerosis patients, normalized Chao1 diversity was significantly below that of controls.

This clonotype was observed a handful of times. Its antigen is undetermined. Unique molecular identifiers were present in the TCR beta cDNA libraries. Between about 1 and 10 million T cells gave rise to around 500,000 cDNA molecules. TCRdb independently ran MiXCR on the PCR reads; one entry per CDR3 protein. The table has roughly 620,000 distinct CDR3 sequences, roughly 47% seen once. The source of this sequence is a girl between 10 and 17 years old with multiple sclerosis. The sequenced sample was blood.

CDR3 loop: CASGRESYEQYF. CDR3 coding DNA: TGTGCCAGCGGGCGTGAGTCCTACGAGCAGTACTTC. V is TRBV16 and J is TRBJ2-7, with no clear D. Germline assignment: CDR1 KGHSY and CDR2 FQNENV. Trimming took off 8 bases at V and 1 base at J, with 9 bases between the two ends. The length of the CDR3 is 12 residues.